This T cell receptor beta chain was documented in a study of T-cell reconstitution after alpha-beta-depleted transplantation in children. Overall study results and limits: Elevated TCRbeta diversity at day 60 was traced, in some patients, to surviving recipient T cells and thymic progenitors.

As it was prepared, the TCRbeta library received unique molecular identifiers. Via MiXCR, TCRdb re-called the PCR reads, giving one row per CDR3 protein. The table lists fewer than 550,000 distinct CDR3 sequences, around 16% of them singletons. V dropped 7 bases and J dropped 2; count of bases not matched to a gene: 4. The CDR3 loop spans 15 amino acids. Per the germline V gene, CDR1 is ENHRY and CDR2 is SYGVKD. About this clonotype: What it binds is not known.

The clonotype was recovered from a boy under three years old who had a stem cell transplant for Wiskott-Aldrich syndrome, so the T cells may come from the graft donor. The chain couples TRBV10-3 to TRBJ2-3, with 12 bases that match TRBD2. The sequences come from PBMCs, mostly from graft donor cells, collected 360 days after TCRalphabeta/CD19-depleted stem cell transplant. The CDR3 sequence: CAIKGTSGYTDTQYF. The CDR3 region has the DNA TGTGCCATCAAAGGGACTAGCGGGTACACAGATACGCAGTATTTT.